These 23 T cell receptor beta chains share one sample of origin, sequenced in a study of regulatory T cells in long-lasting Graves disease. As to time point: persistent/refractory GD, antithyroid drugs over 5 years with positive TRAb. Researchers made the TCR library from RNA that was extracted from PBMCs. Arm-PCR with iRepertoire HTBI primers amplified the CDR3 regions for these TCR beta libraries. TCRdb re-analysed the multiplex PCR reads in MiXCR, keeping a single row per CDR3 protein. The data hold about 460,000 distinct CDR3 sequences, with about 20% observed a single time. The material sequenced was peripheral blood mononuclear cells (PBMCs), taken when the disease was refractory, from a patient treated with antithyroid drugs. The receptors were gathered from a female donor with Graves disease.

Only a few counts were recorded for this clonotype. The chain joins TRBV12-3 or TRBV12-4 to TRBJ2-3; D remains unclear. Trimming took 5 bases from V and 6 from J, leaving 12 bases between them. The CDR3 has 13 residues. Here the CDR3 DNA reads TGTGCCAGCAGTCGACGGACCCAGGATACGCAGTATTTT. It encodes CASSRRTQDTQYF.

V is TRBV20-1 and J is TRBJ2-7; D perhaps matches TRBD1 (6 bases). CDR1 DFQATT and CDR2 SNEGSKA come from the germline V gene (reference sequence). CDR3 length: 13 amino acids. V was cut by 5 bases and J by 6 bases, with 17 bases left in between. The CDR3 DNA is TGCAGTGCTGCTCCCTGGGGGCAGGGCGAGCAGTACTTC. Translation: CSAAPWGQGEQYF.

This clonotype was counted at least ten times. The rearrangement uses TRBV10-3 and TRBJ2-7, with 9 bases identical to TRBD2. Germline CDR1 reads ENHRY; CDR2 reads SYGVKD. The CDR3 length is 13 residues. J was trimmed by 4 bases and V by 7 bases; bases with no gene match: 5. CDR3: CAITAGGPYEQYF. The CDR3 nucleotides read TGTGCCATCACCGCGGGAGGGCCTTACGAGCAGTACTTC.

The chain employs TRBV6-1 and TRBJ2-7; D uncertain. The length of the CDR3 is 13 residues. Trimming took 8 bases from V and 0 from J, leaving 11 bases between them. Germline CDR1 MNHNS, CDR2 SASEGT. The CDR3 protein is CASAVGPSYEQYF. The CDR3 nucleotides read TGTGCCAGCGCCGTAGGACCCTCCTACGAGCAGTACTTC.

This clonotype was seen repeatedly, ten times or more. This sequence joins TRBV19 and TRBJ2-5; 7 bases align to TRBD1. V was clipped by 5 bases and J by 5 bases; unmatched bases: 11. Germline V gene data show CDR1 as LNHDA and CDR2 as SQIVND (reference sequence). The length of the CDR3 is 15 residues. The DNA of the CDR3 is TGTGCCAGTAGTTCGTCACAGGGGCTAGGGGAGACCCAGTACTTC. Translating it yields CASSSSQGLGETQYF.

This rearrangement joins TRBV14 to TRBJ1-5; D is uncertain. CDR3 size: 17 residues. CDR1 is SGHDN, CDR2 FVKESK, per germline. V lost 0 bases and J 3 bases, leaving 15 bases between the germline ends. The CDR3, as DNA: TGTGCCAGCAGCCAAGAGGGAAGGGAGGTCCTCAATCAGCCCCAGCATTTT. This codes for CASSQEGREVLNQPQHF. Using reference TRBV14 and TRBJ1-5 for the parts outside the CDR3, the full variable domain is EAGVTQFPSHSVIEKGQTVTLRCDPISGHDNLYWYRRVMGKEIKFLLHFVKESKQDESGMPNNRFLAERTGGTYSTLKVQPAELEDSGVYFCASSQEGREVLNQPQHFGDGTRLSIL.

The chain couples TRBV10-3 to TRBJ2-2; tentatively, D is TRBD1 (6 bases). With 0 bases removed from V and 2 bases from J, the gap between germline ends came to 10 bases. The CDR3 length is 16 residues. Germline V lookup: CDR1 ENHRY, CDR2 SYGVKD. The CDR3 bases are TGTGCCATCAGTGAGTCGGGGACACATAACACCGGGGAGCTGTTTTTT. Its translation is CAISESGTHNTGELFF.

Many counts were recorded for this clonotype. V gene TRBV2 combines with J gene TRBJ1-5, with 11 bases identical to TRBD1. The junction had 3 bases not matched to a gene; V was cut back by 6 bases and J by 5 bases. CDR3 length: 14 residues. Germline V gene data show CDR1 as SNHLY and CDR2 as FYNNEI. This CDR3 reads CASRGTGGHQPQHF. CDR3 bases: TGTGCCAGCAGGGGGACAGGGGGACATCAGCCCCAGCATTTT.

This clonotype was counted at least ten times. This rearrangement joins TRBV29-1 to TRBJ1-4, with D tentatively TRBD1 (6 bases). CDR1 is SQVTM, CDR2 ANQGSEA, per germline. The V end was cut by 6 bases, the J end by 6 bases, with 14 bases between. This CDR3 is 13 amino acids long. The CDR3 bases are TGCAGCGTGTGGGGGGGGGCAGATGAAAAACTGTTTTTT. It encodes CSVWGGADEKLFF.

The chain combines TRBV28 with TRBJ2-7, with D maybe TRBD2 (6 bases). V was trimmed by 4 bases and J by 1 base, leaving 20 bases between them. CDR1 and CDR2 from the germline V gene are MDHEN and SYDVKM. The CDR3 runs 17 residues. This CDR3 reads CASSSRGRGHESYEQYF. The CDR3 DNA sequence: TGTGCCAGCAGTTCCCGAGGGCGGGGCCATGAATCCTACGAGCAGTACTTC. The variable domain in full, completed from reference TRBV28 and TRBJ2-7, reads DVKVTQSSRYLVKRTGEKVFLECVQDMDHENMFWYRQDPGLGLRLIYFSYDVKMKEKGDIPEGYSVSREKKERFSLILESASTNQTSMYLCASSSRGRGHESYEQYFGPGTRLTVT.

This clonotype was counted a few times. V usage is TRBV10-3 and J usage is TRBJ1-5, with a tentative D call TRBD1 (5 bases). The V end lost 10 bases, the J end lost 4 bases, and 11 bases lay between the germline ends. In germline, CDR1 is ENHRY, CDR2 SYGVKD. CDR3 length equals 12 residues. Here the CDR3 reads CATSTVNQPQHF. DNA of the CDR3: TGTGCCACCTCGACAGTTAATCAGCCCCAGCATTTT.

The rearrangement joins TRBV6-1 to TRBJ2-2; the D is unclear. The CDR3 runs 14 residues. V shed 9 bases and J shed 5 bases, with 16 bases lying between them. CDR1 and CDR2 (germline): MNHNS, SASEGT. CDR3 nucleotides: TGTGCCAGTCGTCCGGTTGGAAGTACCGGGGAGCTGTTTTTT. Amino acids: CASRPVGSTGELFF.

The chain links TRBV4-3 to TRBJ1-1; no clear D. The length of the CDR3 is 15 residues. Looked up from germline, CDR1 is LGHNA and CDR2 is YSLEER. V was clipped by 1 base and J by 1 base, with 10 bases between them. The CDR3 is CASSQVSQANTEAFF. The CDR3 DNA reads TGCGCCAGCAGCCAAGTCTCCCAGGCGAACACTGAAGCTTTCTTT.

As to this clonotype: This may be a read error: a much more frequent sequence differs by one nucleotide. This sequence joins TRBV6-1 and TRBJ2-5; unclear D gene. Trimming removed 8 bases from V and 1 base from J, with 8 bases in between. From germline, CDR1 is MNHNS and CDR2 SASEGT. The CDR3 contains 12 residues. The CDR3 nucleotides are TGTGCCAGCGTGGACGGCCAAGAGACCCAGTACTTC. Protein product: CASVDGQETQYF.

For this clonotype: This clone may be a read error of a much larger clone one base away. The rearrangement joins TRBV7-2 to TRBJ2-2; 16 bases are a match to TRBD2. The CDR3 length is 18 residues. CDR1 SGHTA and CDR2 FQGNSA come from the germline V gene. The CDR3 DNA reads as TGTGCCAGCAGCTTTCCGGGACTAGCGGGAGGGAATACCGGGGAGCCGTTTTTT. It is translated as CASSFPGLAGGNTGEPFF.

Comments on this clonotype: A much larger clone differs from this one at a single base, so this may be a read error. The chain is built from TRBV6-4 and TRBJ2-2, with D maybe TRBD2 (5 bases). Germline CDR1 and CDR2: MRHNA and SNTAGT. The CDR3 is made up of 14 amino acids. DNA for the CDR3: TGTGCCAGCAGTGTAGGCGGCACCACCGGGGAGCTGTCTTTT. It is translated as CASSVGGTTGELSF.

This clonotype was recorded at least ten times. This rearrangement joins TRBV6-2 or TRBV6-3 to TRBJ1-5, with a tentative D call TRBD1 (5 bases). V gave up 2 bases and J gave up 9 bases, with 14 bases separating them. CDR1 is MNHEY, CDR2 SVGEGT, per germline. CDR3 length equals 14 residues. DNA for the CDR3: TGTGCCAGCAGTTACGCAGGGCCTCTAGGGCCCCAGCATTTT. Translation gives CASSYAGPLGPQHF.

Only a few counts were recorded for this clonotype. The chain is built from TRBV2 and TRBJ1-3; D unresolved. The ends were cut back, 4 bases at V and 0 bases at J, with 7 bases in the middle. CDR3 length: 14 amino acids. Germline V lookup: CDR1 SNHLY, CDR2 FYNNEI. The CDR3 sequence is CASSAGYSGNTIYF. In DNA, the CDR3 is TGTGCCAGCAGTGCCGGATACTCTGGAAACACCATATATTTT.

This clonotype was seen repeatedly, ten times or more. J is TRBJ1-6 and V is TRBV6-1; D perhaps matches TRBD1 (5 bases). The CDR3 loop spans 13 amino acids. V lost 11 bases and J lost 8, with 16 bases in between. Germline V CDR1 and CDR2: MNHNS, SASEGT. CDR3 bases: TGTGCCGTCTCACAGGTGGGAGATTCACCCCTCCACTTT. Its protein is CAVSQVGDSPLHF.

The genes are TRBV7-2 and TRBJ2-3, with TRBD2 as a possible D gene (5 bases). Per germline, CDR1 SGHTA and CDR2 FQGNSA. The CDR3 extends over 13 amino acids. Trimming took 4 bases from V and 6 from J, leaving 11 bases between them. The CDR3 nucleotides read TGTGCCAGCAGCTGGAAGGGAGTGGATACGCAGTATTTT. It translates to CASSWKGVDTQYF.

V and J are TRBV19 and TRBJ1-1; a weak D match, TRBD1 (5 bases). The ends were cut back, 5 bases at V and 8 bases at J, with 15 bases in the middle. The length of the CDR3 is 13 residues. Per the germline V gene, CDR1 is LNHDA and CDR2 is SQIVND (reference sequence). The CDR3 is CASSRQGTGEAFF. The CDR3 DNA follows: TGTGCCAGTAGTCGTCAGGGAACAGGAGAAGCTTTCTTT.

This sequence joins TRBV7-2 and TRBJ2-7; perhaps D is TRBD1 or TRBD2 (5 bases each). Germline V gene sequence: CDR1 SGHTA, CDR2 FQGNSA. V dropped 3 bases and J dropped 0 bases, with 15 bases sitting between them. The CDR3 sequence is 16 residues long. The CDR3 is CASSFILRDRSYEQYF. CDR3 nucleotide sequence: TGTGCCAGCAGCTTTATCCTCCGGGACCGCTCCTACGAGCAGTACTTC. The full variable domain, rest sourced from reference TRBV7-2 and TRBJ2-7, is GAGVSQSPSNKVTEKGKDVELRCDPISGHTALYWYRQSLGQGLEFLIYFQGNSAPDKSGLPSDRFSAERTGGSVSTLTIQRTQQEDSAVYLCASSFILRDRSYEQYFGPGTRLTVT.

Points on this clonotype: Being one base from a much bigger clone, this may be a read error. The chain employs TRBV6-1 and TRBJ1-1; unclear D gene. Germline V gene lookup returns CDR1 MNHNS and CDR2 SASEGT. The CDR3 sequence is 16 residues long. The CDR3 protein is CANSTGTYPMNTEAFF. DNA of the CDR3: TGTGCCAACAGTACTGGCACCTACCCCATGAACACTGAAGCTTTCTTT.